Below are 21 T cell receptor beta chains sequenced from a single sample in a study of post-analysis software for immune sequencing data (dated by TCRdb to about 2015). What the authors observed across the whole study: Patients showed significantly higher frequencies than controls for several TRBV segments, among them TRBV5-6, TRBV5-1 and TRBV20-1.

These TCRs are of unknown antigen specificity. Library preparation used PCR. Sequenced using an Illumina HiSeq 2500. To reduce PCR and sequencing biases, unique molecular identifiers were built into the TCR beta cDNA libraries. TCRdb handled the public reads itself, with Q25 trimming in fastp and clone calling in MiXCR, and kept productive beta chains. Every CDR3 protein is listed once, alongside the most common genes and DNA of its rows. The sample contains 650,000 to 850,000 distinct CDR3 sequences, around 46% of them found a single time. Over 4.5% of the sample is taken by the ten largest. Sequencing was performed on blood. These TCRs come from a girl aged 5-17 years with multiple sclerosis.

The rearrangement joins TRBV15 to TRBJ1-2; the D gene is possibly TRBD1 (5 bases). V was trimmed by 5 bases and J by 8 bases, leaving 21 bases between them. CDR3 length: 15 amino acids. Germline-derived CDR1 and CDR2 are LNHNV and YYDKDF (reference sequence). The CDR3 sequence: CATSGGDRFRHGYTF. The CDR3 bases are TGTGCCACCAGCGGGGGGGATCGGTTCCGGCACGGCTACACCTTC.

The chain uses TRBV7-2 and TRBJ2-7; D unclear. This CDR3 is built from 13 residues. In germline, CDR1 is SGHTA, CDR2 FQGNSA. V gave up 1 base and J gave up 3 bases, with 7 bases separating them. CDR3 nucleotides: TGTGCCAGCAGCTTAGATCCCCTCTACGAGCAGTACTTC. The encoded protein is CASSLDPLYEQYF.

The chain carries TRBV14 and TRBJ2-7, with 9 nucleotides matching TRBD1. CDR3 length equals 14 residues. The germline V gene encodes CDR1 SGHDN and CDR2 FVKESK. V lost 7 bases and J lost 3; bases outside the gene matches: 7. The CDR3 sequence: CASTTGGKNYEQYF. As DNA, the CDR3 is TGTGCCAGCACCACAGGGGGCAAGAACTACGAGCAGTACTTC.

The genes are TRBV7-2 and TRBJ2-5, with D possibly being TRBD2 (6 bases). Trimming removed 2 bases at V and 2 bases at J, with 12 bases between. Per germline, CDR1 SGHTA and CDR2 FQGNSA. CDR3 length: 15 amino acids. In nucleotides, the CDR3 is TGTGCCAGCAGCTTATGGAGGGCCGGGCAAGAGACCCAGTACTTC. It yields the protein CASSLWRAGQETQYF. The complete variable domain, with remaining parts taken from reference TRBV7-2 and TRBJ2-5, reads GAGVSQSPSNKVTEKGKDVELRCDPISGHTALYWYRQSLGQGLEFLIYFQGNSAPDKSGLPSDRFSAERTGGSVSTLTIQRTQQEDSAVYLCASSLWRAGQETQYFGPGTRLLVL.

The rearrangement joins TRBV5-1 to TRBJ2-3, with D perhaps matching TRBD1 (7 bases). CDR1 is SGHRS, CDR2 YFSETQ, per germline. CDR3 size: 15 residues. Trimming pared 4 bases from V and 1 base from J, leaving 13 bases between. CDR3 bases: TGCGCCAGCAGCCCCCAGGGGGAGGGCACAGATACGCAGTATTTT. Translating it yields CASSPQGEGTDTQYF.

CDR3 DNA sequence: TGTGCCAGCAGCGTACAAAGTAGCGGGACGAGCACAGATACGCAGTATTTT. It is translated as CASSVQSSGTSTDTQYF. This chain links TRBV9 with TRBJ2-3, with 8 bases aligning to TRBD2. J was trimmed by 0 bases and V by 1 base; bases with no gene match: 7. The CDR3 runs to 17 residues. The germline V gene encodes CDR1 SGDLS and CDR2 YYNGEE.

The V and J genes are TRBV25-1 and TRBJ1-2; perhaps TRBD1 as D (5 bases). Germline CDR1 MGHDK, CDR2 SYGVNS. CDR3 size: 16 residues. Trimming took off 8 bases at V and 0 bases at J, with 19 bases between the two ends. CDR3 DNA: TGTGCCAGCGGTCCTCCCGGGGCCGTTACTAACTATGGCTACACCTTC. This gives the protein CASGPPGAVTNYGYTF.

The chain links TRBV3-1 to TRBJ2-7; D ambiguous. The V gene's germline CDR1 is LGHDT and CDR2 YNNKEL (reference sequence). V was cut by 0 bases and J by 7 bases, with 16 bases left in between. The CDR3 is 15 amino acids. CDR3 sequence: CASSQDVAAYGEQYF. The CDR3 DNA sequence: TGTGCCAGCAGCCAAGATGTGGCAGCCTACGGAGAGCAGTACTTC.

The table lists this clonotype with a few counts. This chain joins TRBV10-3 and TRBJ2-1, with D perhaps being TRBD1 or TRBD2 (6 bases each). The germline V and J ends were trimmed by 0 bases and 9 bases, with 12 bases remaining between them. The CDR3 spans 14 residues. In germline, CDR1 is ENHRY, CDR2 SYGVKD. The CDR3 DNA reads TGTGCCATCAGTGAGTCGCTAGAGGGGGGTGAGCAGTTCTTC. It yields the protein CAISESLEGGEQFF.

The J gene is TRBJ2-3, the V gene TRBV7-2; D perhaps matches TRBD2 (6 bases). The germline gives CDR1 SGHTA, CDR2 FQGNSA. The ends were cut back, 1 base at V and 5 bases at J, with 16 bases in the middle. The CDR3 sequence is 16 residues long. This chain's CDR3 is CASSLVGTGGGDTQYF. CDR3 DNA: TGTGCCAGCAGCTTAGTCGGGACTGGCGGAGGAGATACGCAGTATTTT.

This clonotype was seen just once. This chain links TRBV30 with TRBJ1-1; the D is unclear. Germline assignment: CDR1 GTSNPN and CDR2 SVGIG (reference sequence). The CDR3 totals 19 residues. V was clipped by 0 bases and J by 4 bases, with 27 bases between them. The DNA of the CDR3 is TGTGCCTGGAGTGTTAACCGACTCTCCGGCTCAAACTTTGGCACTGAAGCTTTCTTT. Translated, it gives CAWSVNRLSGSNFGTEAFF.

The chain employs TRBV30 and TRBJ2-5, with D possibly TRBD2 on 6 matching bases. CDR1 is GTSNPN and CDR2 is SVGIG in the germline V gene (reference sequence). Trimming cost V 2 bases and J 2 bases, with 9 bases left between them. This CDR3 comprises 13 residues. This CDR3 reads CAWSWTNQETQYF. CDR3 nucleotide sequence: TGTGCCTGGAGTTGGACTAATCAAGAGACCCAGTACTTC.

This clonotype was seen many times. The chain joins TRBV7-2 to TRBJ2-3; D unresolved. The germline gives CDR1 SGHTA, CDR2 FQGNSA. The CDR3 contains 13 residues. Trimming took off 1 base at V and 6 bases at J, with 8 bases between the two ends. The CDR3 region is CASSLGGLDTQYF. The CDR3 DNA reads as TGTGCCAGCAGCTTAGGTGGTTTGGATACGCAGTATTTT.

This clonotype was seen more than once but under ten times. The rearrangement joins TRBV29-1 to TRBJ1-2, with D perhaps matching TRBD1 (6 bases). V was shortened by 2 bases and J by 6 bases, with 10 bases between the two germline ends. The CDR3 runs to 12 residues. Germline assignment: CDR1 SQVTM and CDR2 ANQGSEA. The CDR3 sequence: CSVERGQNGYTF. DNA for the CDR3: TGCAGCGTTGAACGAGGACAGAATGGCTACACCTTC. Combining the CDR3 with reference TRBV29-1 and TRBJ1-2 gives the whole variable domain SAVISQKPSRDICQRGTSLTIQCQVDSQVTMMFWYRQQPGQSLTLIATANQGSEATYESGFVIDKFPISRPNLTFSTLTVSNMSPEDSSIYLCSVERGQNGYTFGSGTRLTVV.

The V call is TRBV7-9, the J call TRBJ2-7, with 8 bases aligning to TRBD2. J gave up 0 bases and V 4 bases, and 5 bases lay outside the gene matches. Germline loops: CDR1 SEHNR, CDR2 FQNEAQ (reference sequence). This CDR3 is 15 amino acids long. The CDR3 bases are TGTGCCAGCAGCTCCTCTAGCGGGTTCTCCTACGAGCAGTACTTC. It specifies CASSSSSGFSYEQYF.

The V and J genes are TRBV7-6 and TRBJ2-5, with 8 bases aligning to TRBD1. CDR3 length: 15 amino acids. The V gene end was trimmed by 2 bases and the J gene end by 5 bases; junction bases not matched to a gene: 7. CDR1 and CDR2 from the germline V gene are SGHVS and FNYEAQ. The CDR3 region is CASSLIPGGQETQYF. The CDR3 DNA is TGTGCCAGCAGCTTAATCCCAGGGGGCCAGGAGACCCAGTACTTC.

This clonotype has a handful of counts. The chain joins TRBV12-3 or TRBV12-4 to TRBJ1-4; tentative D call: TRBD1 (6 bases). Trimming removed 6 bases from V and 3 bases from J, with 14 bases in between. This CDR3 has 15 residues. This CDR3 is CASSLYGQPNEKLFF. The DNA for the CDR3 is TGTGCCAGCAGCCTGTATGGACAGCCTAATGAAAAACTGTTTTTT.

This clonotype has just a few counts. The chain is built from TRBV5-1 and TRBJ1-2, with D possibly TRBD1 on 5 matching bases. Between the trimmed V and J ends, which lost 3 bases and 4 bases, there was a span of 10 bases. CDR3 length equals 13 residues. In germline, CDR1 is SGHRS, CDR2 YFSETQ. CDR3 nucleotides: TGCGCCAGCAGCTGGGGGGTCCCCTATGGCTACACCTTC. Encoded protein: CASSWGVPYGYTF.

In its sample, this clonotype was seen a few times. This chain uses TRBV20-1 with TRBJ2-3; D possibly corresponds to TRBD1 (6 bases). The CDR3 has 16 residues. Deletions cut 1 base from V and 0 bases from J, with 14 bases between. CDR1 is DFQATT, CDR2 SNEGSKA, per germline (reference sequence). The CDR3 nucleotides read TGCAGTGCTAGAGCTCTACAGGGTGGGAGCACAGATACGCAGTATTTT. Translation gives CSARALQGGSTDTQYF.

This clonotype came up a few times. The chain uses TRBV7-9 and TRBJ2-5, with D unresolved. The J call may be wrong; the DNA end is better matched by TRBJ2-7. CDR3 length: 14 residues. CDR1 and CDR2 from the germline V gene are SEHNR and FQNEAQ (reference sequence). The CDR3 DNA reads as TGTGCCAGCAGCTTAGTGTCTAGTGTGTACGAGCAGTACTTC. This sequence encodes CASSLVSSVYEQYF.

This clonotype occurred many times. The chain carries TRBV13 and TRBJ2-7; D uncertain. The CDR3 has 13 amino acids. The ends were cut back, 0 bases at V and 2 bases at J, with 5 bases in the middle. Looked up from germline, CDR1 is PRHDT and CDR2 is FYEKMQ (reference sequence). CDR3: CASSLGPTYEQYF. CDR3 bases: TGTGCCAGCAGCTTAGGACCTACCTACGAGCAGTACTTC.